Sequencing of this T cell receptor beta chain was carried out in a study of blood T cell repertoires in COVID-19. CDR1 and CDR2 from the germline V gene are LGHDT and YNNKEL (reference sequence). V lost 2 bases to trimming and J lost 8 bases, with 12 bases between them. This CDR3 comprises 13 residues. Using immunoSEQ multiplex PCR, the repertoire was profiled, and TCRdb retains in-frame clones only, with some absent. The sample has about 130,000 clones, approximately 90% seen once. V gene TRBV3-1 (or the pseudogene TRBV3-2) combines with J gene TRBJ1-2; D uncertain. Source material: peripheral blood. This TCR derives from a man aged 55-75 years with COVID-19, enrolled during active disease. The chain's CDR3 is CASSQQSGGGYTF. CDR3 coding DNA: TGTGCCAGCAGCCAACAATCGGGCGGGGGCTACACCTTC.